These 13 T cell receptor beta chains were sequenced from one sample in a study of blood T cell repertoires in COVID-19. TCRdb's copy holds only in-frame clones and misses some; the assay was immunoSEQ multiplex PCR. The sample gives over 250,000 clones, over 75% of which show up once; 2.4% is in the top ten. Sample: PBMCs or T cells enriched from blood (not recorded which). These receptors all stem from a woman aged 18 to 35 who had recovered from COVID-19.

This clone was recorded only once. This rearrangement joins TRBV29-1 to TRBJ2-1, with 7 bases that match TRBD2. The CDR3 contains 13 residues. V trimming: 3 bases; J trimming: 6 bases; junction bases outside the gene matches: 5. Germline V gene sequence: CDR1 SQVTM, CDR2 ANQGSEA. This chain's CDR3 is CSVEGGTTNEQFF. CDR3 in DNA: TGCAGCGTTGAGGGAGGGACCACCAATGAGCAGTTCTTC.

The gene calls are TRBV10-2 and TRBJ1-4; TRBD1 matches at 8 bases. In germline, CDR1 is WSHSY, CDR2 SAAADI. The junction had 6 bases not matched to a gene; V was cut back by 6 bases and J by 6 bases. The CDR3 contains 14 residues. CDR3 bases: TGCGCCAGCAGCCGACAGGGGACTTATGAAAAACTGTTTTTT. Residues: CASSRQGTYEKLFF.

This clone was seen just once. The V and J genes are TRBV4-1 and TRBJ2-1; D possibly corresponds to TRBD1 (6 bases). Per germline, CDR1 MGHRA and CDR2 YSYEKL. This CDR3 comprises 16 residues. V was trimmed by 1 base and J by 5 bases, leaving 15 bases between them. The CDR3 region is CASSQVGAAIHNEQFF. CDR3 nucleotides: TGCGCCAGCAGCCAAGTGGGGGCAGCTATCCACAATGAGCAGTTCTTC.

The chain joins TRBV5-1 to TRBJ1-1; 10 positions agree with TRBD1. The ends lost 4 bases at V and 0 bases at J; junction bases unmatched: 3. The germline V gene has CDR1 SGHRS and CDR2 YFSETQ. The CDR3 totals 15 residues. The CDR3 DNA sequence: TGCGCCAGCAGCCGGACAGGGGGAATGAACACTGAAGCTTTCTTT. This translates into CASSRTGGMNTEAFF.

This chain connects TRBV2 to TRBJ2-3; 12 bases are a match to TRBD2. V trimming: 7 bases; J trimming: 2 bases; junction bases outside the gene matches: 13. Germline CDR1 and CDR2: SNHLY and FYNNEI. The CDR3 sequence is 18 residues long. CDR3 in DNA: TGTGCCAGCACCCTTGACCCCGGACTAGCGGGGTACACAGATACGCAGTATTTT. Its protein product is CASTLDPGLAGYTDTQYF.

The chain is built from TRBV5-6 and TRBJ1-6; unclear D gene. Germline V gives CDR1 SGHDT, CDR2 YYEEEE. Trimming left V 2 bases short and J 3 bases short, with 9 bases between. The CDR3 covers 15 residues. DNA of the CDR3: TGTGCCAGCAGCTTTGCAGGATACTATAATTCACCCCTCCACTTT. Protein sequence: CASSFAGYYNSPLHF.

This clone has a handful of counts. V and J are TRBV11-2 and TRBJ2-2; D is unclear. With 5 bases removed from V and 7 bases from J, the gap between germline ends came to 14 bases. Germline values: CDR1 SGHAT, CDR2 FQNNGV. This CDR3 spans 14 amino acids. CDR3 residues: CASSRPTVGGELFF. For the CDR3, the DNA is TGTGCCAGCAGCCGGCCGACTGTGGGCGGGGAGCTGTTTTTT.

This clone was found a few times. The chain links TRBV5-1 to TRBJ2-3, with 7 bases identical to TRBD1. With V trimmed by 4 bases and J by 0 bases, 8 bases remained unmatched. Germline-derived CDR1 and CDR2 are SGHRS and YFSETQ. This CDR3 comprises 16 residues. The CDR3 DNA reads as TGCGCCAGCAGCCTAGGACAGGCCGGGAGCACAGATACGCAGTATTTT. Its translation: CASSLGQAGSTDTQYF.

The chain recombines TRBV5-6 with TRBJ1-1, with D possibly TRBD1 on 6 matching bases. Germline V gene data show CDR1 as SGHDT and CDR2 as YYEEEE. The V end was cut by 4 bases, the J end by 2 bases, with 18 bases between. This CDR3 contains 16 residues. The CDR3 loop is CASSTGTGTANTEAFF. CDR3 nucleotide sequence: TGTGCCAGCAGCACAGGGACCGGGACGGCCAACACTGAAGCTTTCTTT.

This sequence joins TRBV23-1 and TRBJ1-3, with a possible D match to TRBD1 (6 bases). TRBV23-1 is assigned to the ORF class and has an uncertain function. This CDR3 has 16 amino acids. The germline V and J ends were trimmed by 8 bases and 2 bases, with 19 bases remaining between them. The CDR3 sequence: CASALSYRVPGNTIYF. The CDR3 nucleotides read TGCGCCAGCGCTCTCAGTTACAGGGTACCTGGAAACACCATATATTTT.

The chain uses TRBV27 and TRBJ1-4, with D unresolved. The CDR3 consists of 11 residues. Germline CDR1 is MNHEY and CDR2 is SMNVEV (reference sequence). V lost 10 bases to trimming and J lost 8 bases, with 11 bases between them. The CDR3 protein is CATTLSEKLFF. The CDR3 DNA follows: TGTGCCACCACATTGTCCGAAAAACTGTTTTTT.

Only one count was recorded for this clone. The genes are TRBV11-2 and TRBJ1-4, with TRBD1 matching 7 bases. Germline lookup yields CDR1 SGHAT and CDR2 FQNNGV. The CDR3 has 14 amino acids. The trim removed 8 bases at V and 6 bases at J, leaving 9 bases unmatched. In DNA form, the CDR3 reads TGTGCCAGCCGACAGGGAGGCCGGGATGAAAAACTGTTTTTT. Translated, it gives CASRQGGRDEKLFF.

The CDR3 region has the DNA TGTGCCAGCAGCCAAGATGCGGGAGACACCGGGGAGCTGTTTTTT. It translates to CASSQDAGDTGELFF. The chain combines TRBV3-1 (or the pseudogene TRBV3-2) with TRBJ2-2, with 7 positions matching TRBD2. The ends lost 0 bases at V and 3 bases at J; junction bases unmatched: 1. This CDR3 is 15 amino acids long. The germline V gene encodes CDR1 LGHDT and CDR2 YNNKEL (reference sequence).